These 22 T cell receptor beta chains were all obtained from the same sample, sequenced in a study of T cells in Graves' hyperthyroidism and ophthalmopathy. TCR beta CDR3 sequences were amplified from RNA transcripts. TCR CDR3 underwent first-round RT-PCR with the HTBI primer set. One entry per CDR3 protein results from TCRdb running MiXCR on the multiplex PCR reads. The sample shows roughly 400,000 distinct CDR3 sequences, 15% to 17% of them seen only once. Sequencing was done on a sample of blood. These receptors were taken from a woman between 18 and 29 years old with Graves' hyperthyroidism that later progressed to Graves' ophthalmopathy.

This clonotype was detected ten times or more. V is TRBV12-3 or TRBV12-4 and J is TRBJ2-3; TRBD2 aligns across 7 bases. The ends lost 5 bases at V and 0 bases at J; junction bases unmatched: 8. The length of the CDR3 is 16 residues. This chain's CDR3 is CASSGRWRGSTDTQYF. Here the CDR3 DNA reads TGTGCCAGCAGTGGGAGGTGGCGGGGGAGCACAGATACGCAGTATTTT.

The sample holds many counts of this clonotype. The chain recombines TRBV6-2 or TRBV6-3 with TRBJ2-3, with TRBD2 identical over 9 bases. The J segment lost 6 bases and the V segment lost 0 bases, leaving 13 bases of the junction unmatched. The CDR3 contains 18 residues. Germline CDR1 MNHEY, CDR2 SVGEGT. As DNA, the CDR3 is TGTGCCAGCAGTTACTCGATATCCCCGGGACTAGCAGAGGATACGCAGTATTTT. Its protein is CASSYSISPGLAEDTQYF.

The rearrangement uses TRBV11-2 and TRBJ2-3; D is perhaps TRBD1 (6 bases). Germline lookup yields CDR1 SGHAT and CDR2 FQNNGV. V was clipped by 5 bases and J by 8 bases, with 11 bases between them. The CDR3 is made up of 12 amino acids. The CDR3: CASSHRDGTQYF. CDR3 DNA sequence: TGTGCCAGCAGCCACAGGGACGGTACGCAGTATTTT. The whole variable domain, remainder taken from reference TRBV11-2 and TRBJ2-3, is EAGVAQSPRYKIIEKRQSVAFWCNPISGHATLYWYQQILGQGPKLLIQFQNNGVVDDSQLPKDRFSAERLKGVDSTLKIQPAKLEDSAVYLCASSHRDGTQYFGPGTRLTVL.

The chain employs TRBV20-1 and TRBJ2-7, with 9 positions matching TRBD1. Germline V lookup: CDR1 DFQATT, CDR2 SNEGSKA (reference sequence). The CDR3 consists of 15 residues. The trim removed 0 bases at V and 3 bases at J, leaving 6 bases unmatched. The CDR3 spells CSARDGGDRDYEQYF. The CDR3 DNA follows: TGCAGTGCTAGAGATGGAGGGGACAGGGACTACGAGCAGTACTTC.

This rearrangement joins TRBV4-3 to TRBJ2-7, with unresolved D. V shed 2 bases and J shed 3 bases, with 8 bases lying between them. The germline gives CDR1 LGHNA, CDR2 YSLEER. The CDR3 covers 13 residues. The CDR3 sequence is CASSQLVGYEQYF. As DNA, the CDR3 is TGCGCCAGCAGCCAACTGGTCGGCTACGAGCAGTACTTC.

The CDR3 here is CSAIWVNEQFF. The CDR3 DNA reads TGCAGTGCTATCTGGGTGAATGAGCAGTTCTTC. The genes are TRBV20-1 and TRBJ2-1, with D uncertain. Germline V gene sequence: CDR1 DFQATT, CDR2 SNEGSKA (reference sequence). This CDR3 spans 11 amino acids. V lost 4 bases, J lost 7 bases, and 8 bases lay in between.

In its sample, this clonotype was seen many times. J is TRBJ2-2 and V is TRBV24-1; D possibly matches TRBD1 or TRBD2 (6 bases each). The CDR3 has 18 amino acids. Looked up from germline, CDR1 is KGHDR and CDR2 is SFDVKD. The V and J ends lost 1 base and 0 bases respectively, with 14 bases between them. The CDR3: CATSDLRPGGPNTGELFF. As DNA, the CDR3 is TGTGCCACCAGTGATTTACGGCCTGGGGGGCCGAACACCGGGGAGCTGTTTTTT.

This clonotype has just a few counts. This may be a read error: a much more frequent sequence differs by one nucleotide. The V and J genes are TRBV5-1 and TRBJ1-1; maybe TRBD1 (5 bases). Germline assignment: CDR1 SGHRS and CDR2 YFSETQ. V gave up 4 bases and J gave up 6 bases, with 16 bases separating them. There are 14 residues in the CDR3. The CDR3 reads CASSLGTWDSEAFF. The CDR3 bases are TGCGCCAGCAGCCTTGGGACCTGGGACTCTGAAGCTTTCTTT.

This clonotype occurred many times. The chain is built from TRBV3-1 and TRBJ2-1; no reliable D call. Trimming took 0 bases from V and 5 from J, leaving 8 bases between them. The CDR3 has 14 amino acids. The germline gives CDR1 LGHDT, CDR2 YNNKEL (reference sequence). The CDR3 spells CASSQEGWNNEQFF. CDR3 bases: TGTGCCAGCAGCCAAGAGGGGTGGAACAATGAGCAGTTCTTC.

The genes are TRBV3-1 and TRBJ2-2; D possibly uses TRBD1 or TRBD2 (5 bases each). Germline V lookup: CDR1 LGHDT, CDR2 YNNKEL (reference sequence). Trimming took 1 base from V and 1 from J, leaving 16 bases between them. The CDR3 has 18 residues. The CDR3, as DNA: TGTGCCAGCAGCCAAGCGGGGTCTCGGGGCCGGAACACCGGGGAGCTGTTTTTT. Protein: CASSQAGSRGRNTGELFF.

The chain carries TRBV5-1 and TRBJ2-5; D is uncertain. V was pared by 2 bases and J by 2 bases, with 10 bases between. Germline V gene sequence: CDR1 SGHRS, CDR2 YFSETQ. The CDR3 runs to 14 residues. The CDR3 DNA is TGCGCCAGCAGCTTTCACGGAAAACAAGAGACCCAGTACTTC. Its protein is CASSFHGKQETQYF.

Only a few counts were recorded for this clonotype. V usage is TRBV5-6 and J usage is TRBJ2-7; 7 bases agree with TRBD1. CDR1 and CDR2 (germline): SGHDT, YYEEEE. The J segment lost 4 bases and the V segment lost 7 bases, leaving 14 bases of the junction unmatched. CDR3 size: 15 residues. In DNA, the CDR3 is TGTGCCAGCCTCCCCTGGGGGACAGCCTCTTACGAGCAGTACTTC. This gives the protein CASLPWGTASYEQYF.

Many counts were recorded for this clonotype. This chain joins TRBV27 and TRBJ2-5; 12 bases align to TRBD2. From germline, CDR1 is MNHEY and CDR2 SMNVEV (reference sequence). The V segment lost 5 bases and the J segment 5 bases; nucleotides outside the gene matches: 9. The CDR3 length is 16 residues. The CDR3 spells CASSRLGTSGPETQYF. The DNA of the CDR3 is TGTGCCAGCAGTCGACTAGGGACTAGCGGGCCGGAGACCCAGTACTTC.

Turning to this clonotype: The junction departs from germline at one end; a sequencing error may be responsible. Written as DNA, the CDR3 is TGTGCCAGCGGCGTAGGTAGCGGGAGGTCCTACAATGAGCAGTTCTTC. Translated: CASGVGSGRSYNEQFF. J is TRBJ2-1 and V is TRBV9; 10 bases line up with TRBD2. The CDR3 loop spans 16 amino acids. The V gene's germline CDR1 is SGDLS and CDR2 YYNGEE.

This clonotype was counted ten times or more. This rearrangement joins TRBV10-3 to TRBJ2-7; no reliable D call. Germline V gene sequence: CDR1 ENHRY, CDR2 SYGVKD. The CDR3 sequence is 20 residues long. V lost 0 bases and J 2 bases, leaving 26 bases between the germline ends. For the CDR3, the DNA is TGTGCCATCAGTGAGTCGCTGATGAAGCCGGGCCCCACCACACCCTACGAGCAGTACTTC. Translation gives CAISESLMKPGPTTPYEQYF.

This clonotype was detected only a few times. The V and J genes are TRBV5-1 and TRBJ2-5; 9 bases are a match to TRBD2. This CDR3 has 16 amino acids. V was pared by 4 bases and J by 4 bases, with 11 bases of the junction left unmatched. The germline V gene encodes CDR1 SGHRS and CDR2 YFSETQ. CDR3 loop: CASSPNLAGRGETQYF. The CDR3 bases are TGCGCCAGCAGCCCTAACCTAGCGGGAAGAGGAGAGACCCAGTACTTC.

The chain joins TRBV28 to TRBJ2-6; D is unclear. CDR1 is MDHEN, CDR2 SYDVKM, per germline. The CDR3 spans 13 residues. V lost 4 bases to trimming and J lost 2 bases, with 3 bases between them. The DNA of the CDR3 is TGTGCCAGCAGTTGGGCTGGGGCCAACGTCCTGACTTTC. Encoded protein: CASSWAGANVLTF.

This clonotype has a count of ten or more. The chain joins TRBV12-3 or TRBV12-4 to TRBJ1-2; 8 bases agree with TRBD1. The CDR3 contains 13 residues. Trimming removed 5 bases from V and 8 bases from J; junction bases left unmatched: 7. CDR3 nucleotides: TGTGCCAGCAGTCCCCGGGACAGGAGAGGCTACACCTTC. Its translation is CASSPRDRRGYTF.

Points on this clonotype: The germline gene is not matched at one end of the junction; a read error may be the cause. The chain combines TRBV5-1 with TRBJ1-5; 7 bases agree with TRBD1. This CDR3 is built from 15 residues. Germline assignment: CDR1 SGHRS and CDR2 YFSETQ. As DNA, the CDR3 is TGCGCCAGCAGCTTGACAGGGGTAAGCAGTCAGCCCCAGCATTTT. This encodes CASSLTGVSSQPQHF. Full variable domain (remainder filled in from reference TRBV5-1 and TRBJ1-5): KAGVTQTPRYLIKTRGQQVTLSCSPISGHRSVSWYQQTPGQGLQFLFEYFSETQRNKGNFPGRFSGRQFSNSRSEMNVSTLELGDSALYLCASSLTGVSSQPQHFGDGTRLSIL.

This clonotype was seen ten or more times. The V call is TRBV6-1, the J call TRBJ2-5; D could derive from TRBD1 or TRBD2 (5 bases each). V lost 5 bases and J 9 bases, leaving 22 bases between the germline ends. Germline values: CDR1 MNHNS, CDR2 SASEGT. This CDR3 is 15 amino acids long. The CDR3 protein is CASSLRELPAGSQYF. The CDR3 DNA follows: TGTGCCAGCAGTTTACGGGAACTACCGGCAGGGTCCCAGTACTTC.

Concerning this clonotype itself: A much larger clone is a single base away; this may be a read error. This chain connects TRBV12-3 or TRBV12-4 to TRBJ2-7; 10 bases fit TRBD2. Trimming at V came to 8 bases and at J to 6 bases, leaving 7 bases not matched to a gene. This CDR3 is 13 amino acids long. The CDR3: CASGPSGSSEQYF. As DNA, the CDR3 is TGTGCCAGCGGACCTAGCGGGAGTTCCGAGCAGTACTTC.

This clonotype was counted at least ten times. V usage is TRBV2 and J usage is TRBJ2-5; the D gene is possibly TRBD2 (6 bases). The CDR3 has 14 amino acids. V was cut by 5 bases and J by 9 bases, with 19 bases left in between. Per germline, CDR1 SNHLY and CDR2 FYNNEI. CDR3 sequence reads: CASSRGYPNSAQYF. CDR3 bases: TGTGCCAGCAGTCGGGGGTACCCAAACTCGGCCCAGTACTTC.